Following are 16 T cell receptor beta chains from one sample sequenced in a study of blood T cell repertoires in COVID-19. TCRdb's table, derived via immunoSEQ multiplex PCR, lists solely in-frame clones and lacks some. This sample carries some 200,000 clones, roughly 84% of them seen once, and the ten largest clones take 5.5% to 8.5%. The specimen was PBMCs or T cells enriched from blood (not recorded which). The receptors here all came from a man aged 25-45 years in a cohort exposed to, infected with or recovered from COVID-19 (not recorded which).

This sequence joins TRBV6-2 or TRBV6-3 and TRBJ2-1, with D possibly TRBD2 on 5 matching bases. The germline V gene has CDR1 MNHEY and CDR2 SVGEGT. The CDR3 length is 13 residues. The V gene lost 2 bases and the J gene lost 8 bases, with 10 bases spanning the gap. The DNA of the CDR3 is TGTGCCAGCAGTTACATCCTGGGAGATGAGCAGTTCTTC. Its translation: CASSYILGDEQFF.

This clone was observed once. V and J are TRBV7-2 and TRBJ2-1; the D is unclear. Between the trimmed V and J ends, which lost 3 bases and 8 bases, there was a span of 14 bases. This CDR3 has 14 amino acids. CDR1 SGHTA and CDR2 FQGNSA come from the germline V gene. CDR3: CASSFFGSRDEQFF. The CDR3 region has the DNA TGTGCCAGCAGCTTCTTTGGGTCTCGGGATGAGCAGTTCTTC.

This CDR3 reads CASSVALVPYEQYF. The CDR3 DNA follows: TGTGCCAGCAGCGTAGCACTGGTACCCTACGAGCAGTACTTC. The V and J genes are TRBV9 and TRBJ2-7; D gene ambiguous. CDR3 length: 14 residues. Deletions cut 0 bases from V and 2 bases from J, with 9 bases between. Per germline, CDR1 SGDLS and CDR2 YYNGEE.

The chain is built from TRBV7-6 and TRBJ2-7; 10 bases fit TRBD2. The CDR3 length is 15 residues. V lost 0 bases and J lost 5; bases outside the gene matches: 4. Germline V lookup: CDR1 SGHVS, CDR2 FNYEAQ. The CDR3 loop reads CASSLAGAGGNEQYF. The CDR3 nucleotides read TGTGCCAGCAGCTTAGCGGGAGCGGGAGGGAACGAGCAGTACTTC.

V gene TRBV18 combines with J gene TRBJ1-1; D is uncertain. V dropped 3 bases and J dropped 2 bases, with 13 bases sitting between them. Germline values: CDR1 KGHSH, CDR2 LQKENI. The CDR3 contains 15 residues. The CDR3 region has the DNA TGTGCCAGCTCACCGGTCAGAAGACTTAACACTGAAGCTTTCTTT. Amino acid sequence: CASSPVRRLNTEAFF.

This clone occurred many times. The V call is TRBV4-2, the J call TRBJ2-3, with TRBD2 matching over 7 bases. Germline V gene lookup returns CDR1 LGHNA and CDR2 YNFKEQ. V lost 3 bases and J lost 4; bases outside the gene matches: 13. The length of the CDR3 is 17 residues. The CDR3 region has the DNA TGTGCCAGCAGCCACTCGAGACTAGCAATAATCGCAGATACGCAGTATTTT. As protein: CASSHSRLAIIADTQYF.

The gene calls are TRBV2 and TRBJ1-3; possible D gene TRBD1, 6 bases. Germline V gene lookup returns CDR1 SNHLY and CDR2 FYNNEI. This CDR3 contains 16 residues. The ends were cut back, 2 bases at V and 4 bases at J, with 15 bases in the middle. Written as DNA, the CDR3 is TGTGCCAGCAGTGAAACAGGGTTCGCAGTCGGAAACACCATATATTTT. Residues: CASSETGFAVGNTIYF.

This chain connects TRBV28 to TRBJ1-6, with 7 positions matching TRBD1. CDR1 MDHEN and CDR2 SYDVKM come from the germline V gene. The CDR3 spans 15 residues. The V gene end was trimmed by 3 bases and the J gene end by 5 bases; junction bases not matched to a gene: 4. The CDR3 here is CASSLITGDNSPLHF. The DNA for the CDR3 is TGTGCCAGCAGTTTGATCACAGGGGATAATTCACCCCTCCACTTT.

V is TRBV28 and J is TRBJ1-5; no firm D call. V lost 7 bases and J 0 bases, leaving 16 bases between the germline ends. Germline assignment: CDR1 MDHEN and CDR2 SYDVKM. This CDR3 has 16 residues. The CDR3 bases are TGTGCCAGCACCCCTTTCGAGAGGGATAGCAATCAGCCCCAGCATTTT. As protein: CASTPFERDSNQPQHF.

The V and J genes are TRBV6-1 and TRBJ2-2, with D possibly matching TRBD1 (6 bases). V was pared by 1 base and J by 1 base, with 16 bases between. The CDR3 contains 18 residues. The V gene's germline CDR1 is MNHNS and CDR2 SASEGT. As DNA, the CDR3 is TGTGCCAGCAGTGAAGTTCTTCGGACAGTGATGAACACCGGGGAGCTGTTTTTT. Amino acid sequence: CASSEVLRTVMNTGELFF.

The chain links TRBV11-1 to TRBJ2-7, with 9 bases lining up with TRBD1. CDR1 is SGHAT and CDR2 is FQDESV in the germline V gene (reference sequence). There are 14 residues in the CDR3. J lost 6 bases, V lost 3 bases, and 6 bases had no gene match. The CDR3 loop is CASSFDRGRGEQYF. In DNA form, the CDR3 reads TGTGCCAGCAGCTTCGACAGGGGGAGAGGCGAGCAGTACTTC. The variable domain in full, completed from reference TRBV11-1 and TRBJ2-7, reads EAEVAQSPRYKITEKSQAVAFWCDPISGHATLYWYRQILGQGPELLVQFQDESVVDDSQLPKDRFSAERLKGVDSTLKIQPAELGDSAMYLCASSFDRGRGEQYFGPGTRLTVT.

The chain joins TRBV20-1 to TRBJ2-7; tentatively, D is TRBD1 (6 bases). Germline assignment: CDR1 DFQATT and CDR2 SNEGSKA (reference sequence). This CDR3 has 11 residues. The V end was cut by 5 bases, the J end by 6 bases, with 11 bases between. CDR3 nucleotides: TGCAGTGCTCCGACAGGCCGCGAGCAGTACTTC. Translation gives CSAPTGREQYF.

This chain's CDR3 is CASSRFQTSGVDNEQFF. Here the CDR3 DNA reads TGCGCCAGCAGCCGATTTCAGACTAGCGGGGTGGATAATGAGCAGTTCTTC. The V and J genes are TRBV5-1 and TRBJ2-1; 11 nucleotides align to TRBD2. V lost 4 bases to trimming and J lost 7 bases; unmatched junction nucleotides: 13. The germline CDR1 and CDR2 sequences are SGHRS and YFSETQ. The CDR3 runs 17 residues. Full variable domain (remainder filled in from reference TRBV5-1 and TRBJ2-1): KAGVTQTPRYLIKTRGQQVTLSCSPISGHRSVSWYQQTPGQGLQFLFEYFSETQRNKGNFPGRFSGRQFSNSRSEMNVSTLELGDSALYLCASSRFQTSGVDNEQFFGPGTRLTVL.

The J gene is TRBJ2-1, the V gene TRBV15; D is unclear. V was cut by 5 bases and J by 8 bases, with 13 bases left in between. The CDR3 contains 13 residues. The germline gives CDR1 LNHNV, CDR2 YYDKDF (reference sequence). The CDR3 DNA sequence: TGTGCCACCAGCCCCGGAGTAGGCTATGAGCAGTTCTTC. This encodes CATSPGVGYEQFF.

This clone has more than one count but fewer than ten. The V and J genes are TRBV27 and TRBJ2-1, with TRBD2 matching over 8 bases. The CDR3 extends over 13 amino acids. Germline values: CDR1 MNHEY, CDR2 SMNVEV (reference sequence). With 7 bases clipped from V and 9 bases from J, the junction kept 8 bases outside the gene matches. CDR3 bases: TGTGCCAGCATTCCGGGGGGGGCGGCTGAGCAGTTCTTC. It encodes CASIPGGAAEQFF.

This clone was detected once. The rearrangement links TRBV4-3 to TRBJ2-4; 10 bases fit TRBD1. Germline V lookup: CDR1 LGHNA, CDR2 YSLEER. V was pared by 0 bases and J by 14 bases, with 7 bases of the junction left unmatched. The CDR3 totals 14 residues. The CDR3 is CASSQDRQGAGEYF. The CDR3 DNA sequence: TGCGCCAGCAGCCAAGATCGACAGGGGGCAGGGGAGTACTTC.